This T cell receptor beta chain originates from a study of blood T cell repertoires in COVID-19. Study background: Acute and convalescent COVID-19 specimens originated in the United States, Italy and Spain. PBMCs, B-cell-depleted T cells, or T cells provided the cDNA or gDNA that made up the material.

This CDR3 is built from 14 residues. Germline-derived CDR1 and CDR2 are SGHRS and YFSETQ. The ends lost 0 bases at V and 9 bases at J; junction bases unmatched: 7. Source study methods: Nucleated cell number was recorded as an estimate derived from reference gene primer amplification. The data were produced by immunoSEQ multiplex PCR, yet TCRdb's version contains in-frame clones alone and is incomplete. That table furnishes V, J and clone size, whereas the DNA furnished D and trimming. The data show under 250,000 clones, 84% seen once. Sequenced material: peripheral blood. This rearrangement joins TRBV5-1 to TRBJ1-2, with 8 bases that match TRBD1. The sequence was obtained from a middle-aged woman who had recovered from COVID-19. CDR3: CASSLGDRPGSYTF. The DNA of the CDR3 is TGCGCCAGCAGCTTGGGGGACAGGCCGGGGAGCTACACCTTC. The full variable domain, with the rest looked up from reference TRBV5-1 and TRBJ1-2, is KAGVTQTPRYLIKTRGQQVTLSCSPISGHRSVSWYQQTPGQGLQFLFEYFSETQRNKGNFPGRFSGRQFSNSRSEMNVSTLELGDSALYLCASSLGDRPGSYTFGSGTRLTVV.